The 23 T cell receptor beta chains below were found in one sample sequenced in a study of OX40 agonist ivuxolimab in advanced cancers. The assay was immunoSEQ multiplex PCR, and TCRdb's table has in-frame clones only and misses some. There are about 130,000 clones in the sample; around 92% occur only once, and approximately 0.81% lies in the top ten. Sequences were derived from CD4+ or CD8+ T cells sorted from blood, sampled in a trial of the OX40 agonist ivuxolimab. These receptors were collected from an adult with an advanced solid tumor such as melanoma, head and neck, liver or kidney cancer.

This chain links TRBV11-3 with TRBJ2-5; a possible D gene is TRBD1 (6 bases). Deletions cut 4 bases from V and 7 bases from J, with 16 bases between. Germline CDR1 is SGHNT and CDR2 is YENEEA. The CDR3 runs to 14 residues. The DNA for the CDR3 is TGTGCCAGCAGCTCACAGACAGGATTCGTGACCCAGTACTTC. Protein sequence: CASSSQTGFVTQYF.

This chain's CDR3 is CSVEEGGAHEQFF. For the CDR3, the DNA is TGCAGCGTTGAAGAAGGCGGCGCCCATGAGCAGTTCTTC. This rearrangement joins TRBV29-1 to TRBJ2-1; D is unclear. The CDR3 totals 13 residues. CDR1 and CDR2 (germline): SQVTM, ANQGSEA. V dropped 0 bases and J dropped 8 bases, with 11 bases sitting between them.

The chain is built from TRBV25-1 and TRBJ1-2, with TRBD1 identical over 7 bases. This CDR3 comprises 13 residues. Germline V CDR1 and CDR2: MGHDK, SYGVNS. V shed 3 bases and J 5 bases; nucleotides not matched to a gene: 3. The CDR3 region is CASSDRTGYGYTF. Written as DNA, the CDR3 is TGTGCCAGCAGTGACAGGACAGGTTATGGCTACACCTTC.

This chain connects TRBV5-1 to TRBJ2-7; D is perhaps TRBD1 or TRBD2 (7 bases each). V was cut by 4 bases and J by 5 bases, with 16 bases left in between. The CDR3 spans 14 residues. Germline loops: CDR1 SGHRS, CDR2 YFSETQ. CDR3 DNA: TGCGCCAGCAGCCAGGGGGGGTCTCTGCACGAGCAGTACTTC. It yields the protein CASSQGGSLHEQYF.

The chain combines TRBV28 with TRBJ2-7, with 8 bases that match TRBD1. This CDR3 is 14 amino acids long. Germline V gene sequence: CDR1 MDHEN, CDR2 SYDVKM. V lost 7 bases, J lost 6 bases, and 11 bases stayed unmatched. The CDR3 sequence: CASNPLRQGSEQYF. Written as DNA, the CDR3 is TGTGCCAGCAATCCCTTAAGACAGGGGTCCGAGCAGTACTTC.

The CDR3 coding sequence is TGTGCCAGCAGCTCACAGGGGGGAGCCAAAAACATTCAGTACTTC. Protein product: CASSSQGGAKNIQYF. The chain uses TRBV7-9 and TRBJ2-4, with 8 bases lining up with TRBD1. The V gene's germline CDR1 is SEHNR and CDR2 FQNEAQ (reference sequence). Unmatched junction bases numbered 2, after V lost 4 bases and J lost 0 bases. The CDR3 is made up of 15 amino acids.

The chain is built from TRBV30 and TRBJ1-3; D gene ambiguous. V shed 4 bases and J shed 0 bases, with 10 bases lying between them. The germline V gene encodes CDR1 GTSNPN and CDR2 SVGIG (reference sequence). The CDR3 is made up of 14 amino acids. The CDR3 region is CAWTRSLSGNTIYF. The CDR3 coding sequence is TGTGCCTGGACCAGGTCCCTCTCTGGAAACACCATATATTTT.

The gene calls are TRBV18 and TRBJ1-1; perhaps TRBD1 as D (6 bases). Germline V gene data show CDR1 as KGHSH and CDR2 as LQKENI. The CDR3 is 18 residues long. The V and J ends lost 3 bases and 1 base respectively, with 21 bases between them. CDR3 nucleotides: TGTGCCAGCTCACCTTTAAAGGGGGTCGGGGCTTCGAACACTGAAGCTTTCTTT. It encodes CASSPLKGVGASNTEAFF.

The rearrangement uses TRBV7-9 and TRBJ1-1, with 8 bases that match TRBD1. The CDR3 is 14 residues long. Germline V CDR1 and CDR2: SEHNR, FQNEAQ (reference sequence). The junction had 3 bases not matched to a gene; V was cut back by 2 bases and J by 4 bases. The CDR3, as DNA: TGTGCCAGCAGCTTAAGCGGACAGGGCACTGAAGCTTTCTTT. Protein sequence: CASSLSGQGTEAFF.

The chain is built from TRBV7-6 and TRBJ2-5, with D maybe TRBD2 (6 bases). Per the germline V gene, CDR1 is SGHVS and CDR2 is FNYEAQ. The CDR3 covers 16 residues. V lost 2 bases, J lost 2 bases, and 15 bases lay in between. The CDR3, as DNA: TGTGCCAGCAGCTTAATATCGGGGGTCTTACAAGAGACCCAGTACTTC. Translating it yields CASSLISGVLQETQYF.

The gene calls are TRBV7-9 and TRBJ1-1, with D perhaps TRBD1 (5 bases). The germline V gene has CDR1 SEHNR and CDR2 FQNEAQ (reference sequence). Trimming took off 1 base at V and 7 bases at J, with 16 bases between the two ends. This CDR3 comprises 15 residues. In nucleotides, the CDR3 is TGTGCCAGCAGCTTAGAAGGGACCCGCGGGAGTGAAGCTTTCTTT. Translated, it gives CASSLEGTRGSEAFF. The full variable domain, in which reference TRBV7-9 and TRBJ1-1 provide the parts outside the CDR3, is DTGVSQNPRHKITKRGQNVTFRCDPISEHNRLYWYRQTLGQGPEFLTYFQNEAQLEKSRLLSDRFSAERPKGSFSTLEIQRTEQGDSAMYLCASSLEGTRGSEAFFGQGTRLTVV.

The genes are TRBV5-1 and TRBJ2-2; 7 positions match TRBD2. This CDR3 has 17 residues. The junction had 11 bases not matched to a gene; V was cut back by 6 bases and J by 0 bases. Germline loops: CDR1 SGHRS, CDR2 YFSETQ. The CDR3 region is CASNKAGRDSNTGELFF. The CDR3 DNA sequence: TGCGCCAGCAATAAAGCGGGGCGCGATTCGAACACCGGGGAGCTGTTTTTT.

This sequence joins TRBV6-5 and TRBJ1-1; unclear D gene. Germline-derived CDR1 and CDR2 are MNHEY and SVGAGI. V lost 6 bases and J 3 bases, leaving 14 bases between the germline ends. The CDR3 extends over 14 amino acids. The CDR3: CASRGYGKDTEAFF. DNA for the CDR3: TGTGCCAGCAGAGGGTATGGTAAGGACACTGAAGCTTTCTTT.

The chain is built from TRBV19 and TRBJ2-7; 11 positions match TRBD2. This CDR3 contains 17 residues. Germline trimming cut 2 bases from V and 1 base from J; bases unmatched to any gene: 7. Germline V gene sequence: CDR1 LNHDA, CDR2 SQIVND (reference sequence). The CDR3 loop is CASSIRIGTSGSYEQYF. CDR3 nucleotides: TGTGCCAGTAGTATACGGATAGGGACTAGCGGTTCCTACGAGCAGTACTTC.

The CDR3 is CASSMSFLPPREEQFF. CDR3 coding DNA: TGTGCCAGTAGTATGAGTTTTCTCCCCCCAAGGGAGGAGCAGTTCTTC. The chain joins TRBV19 to TRBJ2-1; D is possibly TRBD2 (5 bases). V lost 3 bases and J 10 bases, leaving 22 bases between the germline ends. Germline CDR1 reads LNHDA; CDR2 reads SQIVND (reference sequence). The CDR3 has 16 amino acids.

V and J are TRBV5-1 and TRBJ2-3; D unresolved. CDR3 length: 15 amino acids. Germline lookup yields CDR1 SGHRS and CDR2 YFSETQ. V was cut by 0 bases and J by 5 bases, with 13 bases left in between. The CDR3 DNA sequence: TGCGCCAGCAGCTTGGCCTTGGCGATTCGAGATACGCAGTATTTT. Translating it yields CASSLALAIRDTQYF.

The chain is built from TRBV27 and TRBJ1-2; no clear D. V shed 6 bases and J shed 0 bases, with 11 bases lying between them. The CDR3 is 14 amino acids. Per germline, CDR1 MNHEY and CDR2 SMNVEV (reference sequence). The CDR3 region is CASSRERSNYGYTF. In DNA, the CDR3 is TGTGCCAGCAGCCGAGAACGGTCTAACTATGGCTACACCTTC.

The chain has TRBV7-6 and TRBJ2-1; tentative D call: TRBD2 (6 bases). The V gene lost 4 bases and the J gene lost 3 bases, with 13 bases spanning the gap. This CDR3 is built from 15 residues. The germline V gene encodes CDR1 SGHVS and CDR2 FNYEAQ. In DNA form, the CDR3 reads TGTGCCAGCAGCTCTACAGCGGGTAACTACAATGAGCAGTTCTTC. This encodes CASSSTAGNYNEQFF.

CDR3 protein: CASSSPRGQYF. The CDR3 region has the DNA TGTGCCAGCAGTTCTCCCCGGGGGCAGTATTTT. V is TRBV28 and J is TRBJ2-3; D is perhaps TRBD2 (5 bases). In germline, CDR1 is MDHEN, CDR2 SYDVKM. V was pared by 4 bases and J by 11 bases, with 10 bases between. This CDR3 spans 11 amino acids.

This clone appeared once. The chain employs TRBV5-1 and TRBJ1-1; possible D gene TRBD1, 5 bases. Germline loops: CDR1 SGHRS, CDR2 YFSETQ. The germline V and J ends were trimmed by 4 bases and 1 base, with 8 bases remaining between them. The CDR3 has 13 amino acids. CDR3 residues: CASSRQTNTEAFF. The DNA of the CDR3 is TGCGCCAGCAGCCGACAGACGAACACTGAAGCTTTCTTT.

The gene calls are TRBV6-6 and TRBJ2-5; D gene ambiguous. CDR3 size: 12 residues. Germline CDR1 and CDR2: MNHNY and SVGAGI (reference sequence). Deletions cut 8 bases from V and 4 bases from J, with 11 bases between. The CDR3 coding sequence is TGTGCCAGCGGCATGGCCCCAGAGACCCAGTACTTC. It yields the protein CASGMAPETQYF.

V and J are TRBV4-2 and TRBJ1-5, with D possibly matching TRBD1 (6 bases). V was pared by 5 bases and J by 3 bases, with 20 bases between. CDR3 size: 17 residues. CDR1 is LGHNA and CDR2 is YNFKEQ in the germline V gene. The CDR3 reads CASSERRGGVFNQPQHF. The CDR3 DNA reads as TGTGCCAGCAGCGAACGGCGAGGGGGTGTGTTCAATCAGCCCCAGCATTTT.

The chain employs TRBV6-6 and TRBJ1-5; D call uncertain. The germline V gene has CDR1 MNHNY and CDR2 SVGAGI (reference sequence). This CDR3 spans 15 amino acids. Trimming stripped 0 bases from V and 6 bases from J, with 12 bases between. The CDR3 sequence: CASSYSPLEGQPQHF. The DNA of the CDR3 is TGTGCCAGCAGTTACTCCCCCCTGGAAGGTCAGCCCCAGCATTTT.